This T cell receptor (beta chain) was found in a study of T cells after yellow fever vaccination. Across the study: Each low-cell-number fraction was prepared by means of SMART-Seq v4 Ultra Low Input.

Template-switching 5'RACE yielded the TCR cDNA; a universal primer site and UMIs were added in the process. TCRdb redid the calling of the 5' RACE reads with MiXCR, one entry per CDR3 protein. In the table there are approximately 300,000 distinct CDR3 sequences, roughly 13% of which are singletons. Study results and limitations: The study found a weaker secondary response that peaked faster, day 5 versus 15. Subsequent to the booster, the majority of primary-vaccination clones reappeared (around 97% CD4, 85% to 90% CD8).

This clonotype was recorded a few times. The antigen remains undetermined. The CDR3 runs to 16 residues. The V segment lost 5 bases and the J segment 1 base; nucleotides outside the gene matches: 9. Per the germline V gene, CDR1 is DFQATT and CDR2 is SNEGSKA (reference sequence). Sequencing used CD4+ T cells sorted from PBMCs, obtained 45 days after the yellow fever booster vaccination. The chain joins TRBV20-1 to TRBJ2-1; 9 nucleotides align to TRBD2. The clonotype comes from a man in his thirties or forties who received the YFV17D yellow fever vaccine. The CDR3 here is CSAPLPTSGSYNEQFF. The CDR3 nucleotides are TGCAGTGCTCCGCTACCCACTAGCGGGTCCTACAATGAGCAGTTCTTC.